The TCR beta chain described here comes from a study of STAT3 mutations in large granular lymphocyte leukemia. This table comes from immunoSEQ multiplex PCR, and its TCRdb copy is limited to in-frame clones, with some not included. The data show about 7,700 clones, around 70% seen once. Regarding this clone: Antigen unknown.

Study-level findings and limits: Sampling intervals varied between patients and samples. TCR clonotype switching after therapy occurred in about 30% of the 18 patients. No sample exists from the first appearance of each clone. Every T-LGLL patient had at least one immunodominant TCRbeta clonotype.

This TCR derives from a woman aged 40 to 50 with T-cell large granular lymphocyte leukemia. Some clones in this sample may be carry-over from other donors' samples. The source material was peripheral blood mononuclear cells.

CDR3 loop: CASSLVGRDSYEQYF. In nucleotides, the CDR3 is TGTGCCAGCAGCTTGGTAGGGAGGGACTCCTACGAGCAGTACTTC. The rearrangement uses TRBV5-4 and TRBJ2-7, with 7 bases aligning to TRBD2. CDR3 size: 15 residues. CDR1 is SGHNT and CDR2 is YYREEE in the germline V gene (reference sequence). V lost 0 bases, J lost 0 bases, and 3 bases stayed unmatched. Full variable domain (outside the CDR3, taken from reference TRBV5-4 and TRBJ2-7): ETGVTQSPTHLIKTRGQQVTLRCSSQSGHNTVSWYQQALGQGPQFIFQYYREEENGRGNFPPRFSGLQFPNYSSELNVNALELDDSALYLCASSLVGRDSYEQYFGPGTRLTVT.